A single sample is the source of the 28 T cell receptor beta chains below, sequenced in a study of blood T cell repertoires in COVID-19 (dated by TCRdb to 2018 to 2021). The library was made by the immunoSEQ multiplex PCR assay. As stored in TCRdb, this immuneACCESS dataset retains in-frame rearrangements with V and J assigned. A fraction of the clones does not appear; measured against another copy, unresolved V genes explain less than half of the discrepancy, and the remainder lacks a known reason. Across this sample there are a few hundred thousand clones, with approximately 85% seen only once. The ten largest clones represent around 1.5% of the sample. Material: peripheral blood. The source is a woman in her fifties or sixties with acute or convalescent COVID-19.

This chain connects TRBV28 to TRBJ2-6; the D gene is possibly TRBD1 (5 bases). CDR3 size: 16 residues. The V end was cut by 7 bases, the J end by 0 bases, with 13 bases between. CDR1 is MDHEN and CDR2 is SYDVKM in the germline V gene. This CDR3 reads CASTQGHASGANVLTF. For the CDR3, the DNA is TGTGCCAGCACCCAAGGACATGCCTCTGGGGCCAACGTCCTGACTTTC.

This clone came up a few times. The V and J genes are TRBV15 and TRBJ2-7; D may be TRBD1 (6 bases). The germline V gene has CDR1 LNHNV and CDR2 YYDKDF (reference sequence). Trimming took off 3 bases at V and 0 bases at J, with 12 bases between the two ends. The CDR3 sequence is 15 residues long. The CDR3: CATSRPQGFSYEQYF. CDR3 in DNA: TGTGCCACCAGCAGGCCACAGGGATTCTCCTACGAGCAGTACTTC.

The V call is TRBV5-1, the J call TRBJ1-3, with 7 bases that match TRBD1. The CDR3 loop spans 19 amino acids. The germline V gene encodes CDR1 SGHRS and CDR2 YFSETQ. After removal of 4 bases from V and 1 base from J, the junction contained 17 bases not matched to a gene. The CDR3 sequence is CASSPVAGQRGRSGNTIYF. CDR3 DNA: TGCGCCAGCAGCCCGGTTGCGGGACAGAGGGGGCGGTCTGGAAACACCATATATTTT.

The rearrangement links TRBV7-6 to TRBJ1-1, with D perhaps TRBD1 (6 bases). This CDR3 region has 13 residues. Between the trimmed V and J ends, which lost 10 bases and 2 bases, there was a span of 14 bases. Germline lookup yields CDR1 SGHVS and CDR2 FNYEAQ. The CDR3 nucleotides are TGTGCCACCACAGGGTGGGGTAACACTGAAGCTTTCTTT. Its protein is CATTGWGNTEAFF.

This sequence joins TRBV11-2 and TRBJ2-3; D is uncertain. The CDR3 is 16 residues long. V lost 3 bases and J 4 bases, leaving 17 bases between the germline ends. The V gene's germline CDR1 is SGHAT and CDR2 FQNNGV. This chain's CDR3 is CASSFFPTSNSDTQYF. DNA for the CDR3: TGTGCCAGCAGCTTTTTCCCGACATCTAACTCAGATACGCAGTATTTT.

The chain combines TRBV28 with TRBJ2-6; 8 positions match TRBD2. The germline V gene encodes CDR1 MDHEN and CDR2 SYDVKM. This CDR3 is built from 17 residues. V shed 6 bases and J 2 bases; nucleotides not matched to a gene: 9. The CDR3, as DNA: TGTGCCAGCAGCTCGAGCGGGAGCGGGGCTGGGGCCAACGTCCTGACTTTC. Translating gives CASSSSGSGAGANVLTF. Filled out from reference TRBV28 and TRBJ2-6, the complete variable domain reads DVKVTQSSRYLVKRTGEKVFLECVQDMDHENMFWYRQDPGLGLRLIYFSYDVKMKEKGDIPEGYSVSREKKERFSLILESASTNQTSMYLCASSSSGSGAGANVLTFGAGSRLTVL.

The rearrangement uses TRBV13 and TRBJ1-2; D not resolved. The CDR3 covers 13 residues. Germline loops: CDR1 PRHDT, CDR2 FYEKMQ (reference sequence). Trimming cost V 5 bases and J 8 bases, with 15 bases left between them. The CDR3 here is CASSVRIASGYTF. CDR3 in DNA: TGTGCCAGCAGCGTCAGGATAGCTAGCGGCTACACCTTC.

The rearrangement links TRBV28 to TRBJ1-4; unclear D gene. The V end lost 1 base, the J end lost 8 bases, and 11 bases lay between the germline ends. The CDR3 length is 14 residues. CDR1 and CDR2 (germline): MDHEN, SYDVKM. Here the CDR3 reads CASSLSPGREKLFF. As DNA, the CDR3 is TGTGCCAGCAGTTTATCTCCGGGGAGGGAAAAACTGTTTTTT.

The chain combines TRBV12-3 or TRBV12-4 with TRBJ2-1, with a weak D call TRBD1 (6 bases). Trimming took off 6 bases at V and 8 bases at J, with 14 bases between the two ends. The CDR3 is made up of 13 amino acids. The CDR3: CASRAQGTDEQFF. In DNA, the CDR3 is TGTGCCAGCAGAGCACAGGGTACTGATGAGCAGTTCTTC.

This chain connects TRBV12-3 or TRBV12-4 to TRBJ2-5; TRBD1 aligns across 8 bases. Trimming at V came to 6 bases and at J to 4 bases, leaving 4 bases not matched to a gene. This CDR3 has 13 residues. CDR3 in DNA: TGTGCCAGCAGCGACAGGGGAACAGAGACCCAGTACTTC. Translated: CASSDRGTETQYF.

The chain employs TRBV7-9 and TRBJ1-4; 8 nucleotides line up with TRBD1. After removal of 4 bases from V and 7 bases from J, the junction contained 5 bases not matched to a gene. This CDR3 comprises 14 residues. From germline, CDR1 is SEHNR and CDR2 FQNEAQ (reference sequence). The CDR3 DNA reads TGTGCCAGCAGCTCAGGGGGCACCGGTGAAAAACTGTTTTTT. Translating it yields CASSSGGTGEKLFF.

This chain links TRBV4-3 with TRBJ2-7, with D perhaps TRBD2 (6 bases). V lost 1 base to trimming and J lost 3 bases, with 10 bases between them. CDR1 is LGHNA and CDR2 is YSLEER in the germline V gene. The CDR3 runs 14 residues. In DNA form, the CDR3 reads TGCGCCAGCAGCCAAGGTCACGGGAGCTACGAGCAGTACTTC. Translated, it gives CASSQGHGSYEQYF.

The V gene is TRBV6-5, the J gene TRBJ2-2; the match to TRBD1 covers 7 bases. V lost 7 bases to trimming and J lost 6 bases; unmatched junction nucleotides: 5. There are 13 residues in the CDR3. In germline, CDR1 is MNHEY, CDR2 SVGAGI. In DNA, the CDR3 is TGTGCCAGCACGAAGACAGGGTCCGGGGAGCTGTTTTTT. Its protein product is CASTKTGSGELFF.

This chain connects TRBV18 to TRBJ2-6; 8 nucleotides align to TRBD1. The CDR3 loop spans 21 amino acids. With V trimmed by 5 bases and J by 0 bases, 18 bases remained unmatched. Germline assignment: CDR1 KGHSH and CDR2 LQKENI. The CDR3 DNA reads as TGTGCCAGCTCAAGGCGGGGACAGTCAGGACAGGGCCGCTCTGGGGCCAACGTCCTGACTTTC. This gives the protein CASSRRGQSGQGRSGANVLTF.

This rearrangement joins TRBV24-1 to TRBJ2-7; 11 bases match TRBD1. J gave up 4 bases and V 4 bases, and 8 bases lay outside the gene matches. Germline-derived CDR1 and CDR2 are KGHDR and SFDVKD. CDR3 length equals 16 residues. The CDR3 DNA is TGTGCCACCAGTGAGGCCGGACAGGGGGCGATGTACGAGCAGTACTTC. Translating gives CATSEAGQGAMYEQYF.

The chain joins TRBV6-6 to TRBJ1-1; 7 nucleotides agree with TRBD1. The CDR3 loop spans 18 amino acids. Germline trimming cut 5 bases from V and 4 bases from J; bases unmatched to any gene: 19. The germline gives CDR1 MNHNY, CDR2 SVGAGI (reference sequence). Here the CDR3 reads CASSRGTRTRGKGTEAFF. In DNA, the CDR3 is TGTGCCAGCAGTCGTGGAACAAGGACCAGGGGGAAAGGCACTGAAGCTTTCTTT.

The CDR3 is CASSQDEGRGPGDTQYF. CDR3 coding DNA: TGCGCCAGCAGCCAAGATGAGGGCAGGGGGCCCGGAGATACGCAGTATTTT. V usage is TRBV4-1 and J usage is TRBJ2-3; 8 bases align to TRBD1. The V segment lost 0 bases and the J segment 5 bases; nucleotides outside the gene matches: 10. The CDR3 runs to 17 residues. Germline V gene sequence: CDR1 MGHRA, CDR2 YSYEKL.

V is TRBV9 and J is TRBJ2-1; TRBD2 matches 11 bases. Per the germline V gene, CDR1 is SGDLS and CDR2 is YYNGEE. The CDR3 length is 14 residues. J gave up 8 bases and V 4 bases, and 5 bases lay outside the gene matches. This chain's CDR3 is CASSHTTSGDEQFF. The CDR3 nucleotides are TGTGCCAGCAGCCATACGACTAGCGGGGATGAGCAGTTCTTC.

The rearrangement uses TRBV19 and TRBJ2-1; the D gene is possibly TRBD1 (6 bases). The germline gives CDR1 LNHDA, CDR2 SQIVND (reference sequence). The CDR3 loop spans 14 amino acids. The V gene lost 5 bases and the J gene lost 9 bases, with 17 bases spanning the gap. The CDR3 nucleotides are TGTGCCAGTAGTCCAACCCTAGGGGGATTTGAGCAGTTCTTC. The encoded protein is CASSPTLGGFEQFF.

The V and J genes are TRBV5-1 and TRBJ2-5; TRBD1 matches at 8 bases. Germline assignment: CDR1 SGHRS and CDR2 YFSETQ. The V and J ends lost 4 bases and 2 bases, in that order; junction bases with no gene match: 7. The length of the CDR3 is 15 residues. In nucleotides, the CDR3 is TGCGCCAGCAGCATAGGACAGGGTCCTCAAGAGACCCAGTACTTC. This translates into CASSIGQGPQETQYF.

The V call is TRBV19, the J call TRBJ1-2; D may be TRBD1 (6 bases). CDR3 size: 14 residues. The V end lost 4 bases, the J end lost 6 bases, and 15 bases lay between the germline ends. CDR1 and CDR2 (germline): LNHDA, SQIVND (reference sequence). This chain's CDR3 is CASSRPSGDHGYTF. CDR3 DNA sequence: TGTGCCAGTAGTAGACCCTCAGGGGATCATGGCTACACCTTC.

This sequence joins TRBV27 and TRBJ2-7; tentative D call: TRBD1 (6 bases). V was trimmed by 5 bases and J by 6 bases, leaving 11 bases between them. The CDR3 runs 12 residues. CDR1 is MNHEY, CDR2 SMNVEV, per germline (reference sequence). The CDR3 coding sequence is TGTGCCAGCAGTACCCGGGACACCGAGCAGTACTTC. This sequence encodes CASSTRDTEQYF.

The chain couples TRBV6-6 to TRBJ1-4; D gene ambiguous. Germline assignment: CDR1 MNHNY and CDR2 SVGAGI (reference sequence). CDR3 length: 15 residues. Trimming removed 5 bases from V and 8 bases from J, with 18 bases in between. The CDR3 is CASSIPGLWEEKLFF. As DNA, the CDR3 is TGTGCCAGCAGTATCCCCGGCCTCTGGGAGGAAAAACTGTTTTTT.

J is TRBJ1-1 and V is TRBV7-3; maybe TRBD1 (5 bases). The V end was cut by 1 base, the J end by 4 bases, with 10 bases between. The germline CDR1 and CDR2 sequences are SGHTA and FQGTGA. The CDR3 totals 14 residues. As DNA, the CDR3 is TGTGCCAGCAGCTTAAGTACCGGGGGCACTGAAGCTTTCTTT. Its translation: CASSLSTGGTEAFF.

The chain recombines TRBV9 with TRBJ2-1, with 13 bases fitting TRBD2. V lost 2 bases to trimming and J lost 8 bases; unmatched junction nucleotides: 7. Germline loops: CDR1 SGDLS, CDR2 YYNGEE. The CDR3 has 16 amino acids. CDR3 region: CASSVGGLAGRDEQFF. DNA for the CDR3: TGTGCCAGCAGCGTTGGGGGACTAGCGGGACGGGATGAGCAGTTCTTC.

In this sample, this clone turned up once. The rearrangement links TRBV21-1 to TRBJ1-5. TRBV21-1 is annotated as a pseudogene. This CDR3 region has 15 residues. Here the CDR3 reads CASSKRRVDNQPQHF. The CDR3 coding sequence is TGTGCCAGCAGCAAGCGGAGGGTAGACAATCAGCCCCAGCATTTT.

The chain joins TRBV28 to TRBJ1-1; TRBD1 matches at 9 bases. The CDR3 is 15 amino acids. V shed 8 bases, J shed 1 base, and the junction held 8 bases outside the gene matches. Germline V lookup: CDR1 MDHEN, CDR2 SYDVKM. CDR3 loop: CASDTGGASNTEAFF. For the CDR3, the DNA is TGTGCCAGCGACACAGGGGGCGCCTCGAACACTGAAGCTTTCTTT.

This sequence joins TRBV4-3 and TRBJ1-2; D is unresolved. The CDR3 totals 14 residues. Germline-derived CDR1 and CDR2 are LGHNA and YSLEER. Between the trimmed V and J ends, which lost 0 bases and 0 bases, there was a span of 5 bases. In DNA, the CDR3 is TGCGCCAGCAGCCAAGACGGGTCTAACTATGGCTACACCTTC. Residues: CASSQDGSNYGYTF.